This T cell receptor (beta chain) was sequenced during a study of T cell clones after liver transplantation. Whole-study context: Liver transplant recipients had immunosuppression withdrawal attempted within 2 years. Study-wide findings and caveats: Graft donor-reactive T cells possibly entered the graft instead of undergoing deletion.

CDR3 length equals 16 residues. CDR1 LNHDA and CDR2 SQIVND come from the germline V gene (reference sequence). Between the trimmed V and J ends, which lost 6 bases and 3 bases, there was a span of 17 bases. Here immunoSEQ multiplex PCR was the method, and the copy in TCRdb shows in-frame clones only, minus some. This table has about 85,000 clones, nearly 85% appearing once. About this clone itself: Its antigen is unknown.

The source material was CD4+ T cells from blood, sampled 46 months after liver transplant. The sequence was collected from a human patient who received a liver transplant. Some T cells may be supplied by the graft donor. V usage is TRBV19 and J usage is TRBJ1-4; D is possibly TRBD1 (6 bases). CDR3 in amino acids: CASSTRVGHSNEKLFF. The CDR3 nucleotides are TGTGCCAGTAGCACGCGAGTGGGACACTCTAATGAAAAACTGTTTTTT.